This TCR beta chain stems from a study of CD8 T cells in ankylosing spondylitis. As the method for making TCR beta libraries, quantitative 5'-RACE with molecular barcodes was used. MiXCR was run by TCRdb on the 5' RACE reads, yielding one entry per CDR3 protein. The data hold roughly 250,000 distinct CDR3 sequences, with about 9.1% observed a single time. General observations from the study: Reported data indicate significant enrichment of disease-linked clones within matched ankylosing spondylitis synovial fluid. Disease-linked clones proved CD8+ and comparatively uncommon in peripheral blood. Seven or eight highly homologous variants made up a TCR beta motif, and this motif appeared characteristic of ankylosing spondylitis blood.

This clonotype was detected many times. Its cognate antigen is unknown. Trimming took off 5 bases at V and 2 bases at J, with 9 bases between the two ends. The length of the CDR3 is 13 residues. Per germline, CDR1 MNHEY and CDR2 SMNVEV (reference sequence). The sample was blood, either unsorted or a sorted T cell fraction (not recorded which). The rearrangement links TRBV27 to TRBJ2-5, with unresolved D. This TCR came from a male donor with ankylosing spondylitis or in good health (not recorded which). The CDR3 sequence: CASSPLGQETQYF. In DNA form, the CDR3 reads TGTGCCAGCAGTCCCCTTGGGCAAGAGACCCAGTACTTC.